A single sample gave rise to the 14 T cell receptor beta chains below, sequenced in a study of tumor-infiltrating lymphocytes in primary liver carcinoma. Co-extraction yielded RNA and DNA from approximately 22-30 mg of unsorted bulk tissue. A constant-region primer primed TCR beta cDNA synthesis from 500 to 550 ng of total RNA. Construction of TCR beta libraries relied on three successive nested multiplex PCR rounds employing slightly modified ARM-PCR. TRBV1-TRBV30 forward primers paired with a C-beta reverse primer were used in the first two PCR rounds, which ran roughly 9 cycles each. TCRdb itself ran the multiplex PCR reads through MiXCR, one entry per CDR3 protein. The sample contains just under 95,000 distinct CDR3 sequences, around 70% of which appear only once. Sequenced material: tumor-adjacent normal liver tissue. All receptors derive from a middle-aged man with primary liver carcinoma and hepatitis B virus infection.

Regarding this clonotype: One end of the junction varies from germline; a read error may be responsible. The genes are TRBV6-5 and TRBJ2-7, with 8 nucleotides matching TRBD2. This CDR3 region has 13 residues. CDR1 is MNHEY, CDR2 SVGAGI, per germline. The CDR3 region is CANSQSGSYEQYF. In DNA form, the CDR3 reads TGTGCCAACAGCCAAAGCGGGAGCTACGAGCAATACTTC.

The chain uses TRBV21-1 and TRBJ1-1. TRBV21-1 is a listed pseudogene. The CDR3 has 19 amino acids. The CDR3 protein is CASSGRSPGGPGMNTEAFF. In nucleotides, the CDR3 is TGTGCCAGCAGCGGCCGGTCTCCGGGAGGGCCTGGGATGAACACTGAAGCTTTCTTT.

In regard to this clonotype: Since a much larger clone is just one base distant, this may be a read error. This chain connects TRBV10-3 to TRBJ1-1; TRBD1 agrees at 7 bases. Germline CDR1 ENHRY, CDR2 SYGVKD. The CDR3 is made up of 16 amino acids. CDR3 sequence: CVISESPGGMNTEAFF. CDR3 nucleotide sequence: TGTGTCATCAGTGAGTCACCAGGGGGTATGAACACTGAAGCTTTCTTT.

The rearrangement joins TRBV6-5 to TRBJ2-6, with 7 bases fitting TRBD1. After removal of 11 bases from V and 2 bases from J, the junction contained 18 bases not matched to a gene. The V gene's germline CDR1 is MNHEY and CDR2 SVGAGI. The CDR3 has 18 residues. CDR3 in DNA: TGTGCCTGTAGTCTTTGGACAGGTATGAGAGCTGGGGCCAACGTCCTGACTTTC. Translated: CACSLWTGMRAGANVLTF.

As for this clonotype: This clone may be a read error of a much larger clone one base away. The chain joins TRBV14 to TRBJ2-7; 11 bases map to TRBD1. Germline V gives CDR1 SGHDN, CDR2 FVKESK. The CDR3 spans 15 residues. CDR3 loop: CVSSRRDRGSYEQYF. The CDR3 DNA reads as TGTGTCAGCAGCAGGCGGGACAGGGGGTCCTACGAGCAGTACTTC.

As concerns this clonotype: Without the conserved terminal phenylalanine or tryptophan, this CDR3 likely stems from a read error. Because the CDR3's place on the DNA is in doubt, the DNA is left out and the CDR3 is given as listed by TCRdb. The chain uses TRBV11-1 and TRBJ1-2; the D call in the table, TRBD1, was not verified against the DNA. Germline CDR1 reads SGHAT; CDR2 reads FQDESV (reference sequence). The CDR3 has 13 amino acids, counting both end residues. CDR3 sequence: CASSSGQYYGYIV.

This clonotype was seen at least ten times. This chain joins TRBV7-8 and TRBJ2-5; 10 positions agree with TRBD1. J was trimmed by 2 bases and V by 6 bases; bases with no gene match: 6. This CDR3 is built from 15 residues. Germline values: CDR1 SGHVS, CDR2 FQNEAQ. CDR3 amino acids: CASRPGTGVQETQYF. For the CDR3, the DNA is TGTGCCAGCAGGCCCGGGACAGGGGTTCAAGAGACCCAGTACTTC.

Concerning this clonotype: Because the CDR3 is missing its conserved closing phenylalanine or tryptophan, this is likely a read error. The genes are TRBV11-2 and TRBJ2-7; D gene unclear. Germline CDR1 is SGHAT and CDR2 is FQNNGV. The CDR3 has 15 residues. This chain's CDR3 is CASSLDRYTTYGQYY. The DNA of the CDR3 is TGTGCCAGCAGCTTAGATCGTTACACTACTTACGGGCAGTACTAC.

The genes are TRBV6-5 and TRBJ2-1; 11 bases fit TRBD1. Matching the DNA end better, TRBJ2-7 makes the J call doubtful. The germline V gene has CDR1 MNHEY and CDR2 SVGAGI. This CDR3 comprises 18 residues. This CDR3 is CASSWDRGTSRRAHEQYF. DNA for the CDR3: TGTGCCAGCTCGTGGGACAGGGGGACTAGCAGGAGGGCGCATGAGCAGTACTTC.

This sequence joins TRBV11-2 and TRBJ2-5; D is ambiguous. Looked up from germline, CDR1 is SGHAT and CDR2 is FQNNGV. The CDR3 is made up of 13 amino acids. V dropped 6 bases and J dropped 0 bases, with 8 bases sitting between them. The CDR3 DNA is TGTGCCAGCAGTCGGGTAGACCAAGAGACCCAGTACTTC. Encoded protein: CASSRVDQETQYF.

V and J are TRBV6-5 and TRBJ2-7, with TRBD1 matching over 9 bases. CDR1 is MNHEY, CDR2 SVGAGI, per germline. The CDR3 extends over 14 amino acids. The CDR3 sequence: CARYPGQGHYEQYF. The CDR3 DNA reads TGTGCGAGATACCCAGGACAGGGGCACTACGAGCAGTACTTC.

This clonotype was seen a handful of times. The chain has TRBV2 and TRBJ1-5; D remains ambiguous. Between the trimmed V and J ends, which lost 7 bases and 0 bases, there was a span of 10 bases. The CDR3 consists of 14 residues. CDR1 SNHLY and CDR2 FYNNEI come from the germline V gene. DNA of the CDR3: TGTGCCAGCACCGGCAAATATAGCAATCAGCCCCAGCATTTT. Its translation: CASTGKYSNQPQHF.

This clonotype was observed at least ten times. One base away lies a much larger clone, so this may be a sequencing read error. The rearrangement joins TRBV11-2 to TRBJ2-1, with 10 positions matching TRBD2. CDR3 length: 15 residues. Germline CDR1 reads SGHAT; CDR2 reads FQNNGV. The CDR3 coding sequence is TGTGCCAGCAGCTTAACCAGCGGGAGGGGTAATGAGCAGCTCTTC. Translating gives CASSLTSGRGNEQLF.

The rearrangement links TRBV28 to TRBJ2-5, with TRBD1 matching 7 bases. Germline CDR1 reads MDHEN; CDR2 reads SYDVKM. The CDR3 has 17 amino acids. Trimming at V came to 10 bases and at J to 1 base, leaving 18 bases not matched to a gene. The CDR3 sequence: CAISWAGQVDPQETQYF. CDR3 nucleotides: TGTGCCATCAGCTGGGCTGGACAGGTTGATCCCCAAGAGACCCAGTACTTC. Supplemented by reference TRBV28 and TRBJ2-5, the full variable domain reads DVKVTQSSRYLVKRTGEKVFLECVQDMDHENMFWYRQDPGLGLRLIYFSYDVKMKEKGDIPEGYSVSREKKERFSLILESASTNQTSMYLCAISWAGQVDPQETQYFGPGTRLLVL.